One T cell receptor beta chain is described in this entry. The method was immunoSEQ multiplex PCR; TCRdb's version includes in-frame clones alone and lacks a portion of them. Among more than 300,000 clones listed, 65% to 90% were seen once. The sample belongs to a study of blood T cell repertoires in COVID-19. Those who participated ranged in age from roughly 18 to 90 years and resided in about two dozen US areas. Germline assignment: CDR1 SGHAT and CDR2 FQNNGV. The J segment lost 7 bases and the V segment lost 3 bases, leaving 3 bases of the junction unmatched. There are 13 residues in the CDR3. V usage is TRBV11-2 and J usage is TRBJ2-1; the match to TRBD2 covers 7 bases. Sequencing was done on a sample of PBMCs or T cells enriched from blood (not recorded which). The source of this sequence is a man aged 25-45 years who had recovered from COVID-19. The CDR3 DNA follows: TGTGCCAGCAGCTTCACTAGCGAAAATGAGCAGTTCTTC. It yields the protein CASSFTSENEQFF.